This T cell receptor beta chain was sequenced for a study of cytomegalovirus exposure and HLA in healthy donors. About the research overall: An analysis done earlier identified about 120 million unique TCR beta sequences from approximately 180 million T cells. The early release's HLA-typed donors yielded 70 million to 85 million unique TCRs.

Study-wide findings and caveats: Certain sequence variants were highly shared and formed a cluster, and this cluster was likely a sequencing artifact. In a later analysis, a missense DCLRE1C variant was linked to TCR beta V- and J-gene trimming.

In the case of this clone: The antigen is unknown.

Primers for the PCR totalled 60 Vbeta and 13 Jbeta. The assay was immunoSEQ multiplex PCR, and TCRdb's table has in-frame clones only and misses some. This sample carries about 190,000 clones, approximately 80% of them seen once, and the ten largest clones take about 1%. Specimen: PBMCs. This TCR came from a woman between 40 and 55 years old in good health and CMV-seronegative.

CDR3 sequence: CASSQDRGVYTF. CDR3 DNA: TGTGCCAGCAGCCAAGATCGAGGAGTCTACACCTTC. This rearrangement joins TRBV4-2 to TRBJ1-2; D gene ambiguous. The V gene lost 0 bases and the J gene lost 10 bases, with 9 bases spanning the gap. The length of the CDR3 is 12 residues. Germline V gives CDR1 LGHNA, CDR2 YNFKEQ.